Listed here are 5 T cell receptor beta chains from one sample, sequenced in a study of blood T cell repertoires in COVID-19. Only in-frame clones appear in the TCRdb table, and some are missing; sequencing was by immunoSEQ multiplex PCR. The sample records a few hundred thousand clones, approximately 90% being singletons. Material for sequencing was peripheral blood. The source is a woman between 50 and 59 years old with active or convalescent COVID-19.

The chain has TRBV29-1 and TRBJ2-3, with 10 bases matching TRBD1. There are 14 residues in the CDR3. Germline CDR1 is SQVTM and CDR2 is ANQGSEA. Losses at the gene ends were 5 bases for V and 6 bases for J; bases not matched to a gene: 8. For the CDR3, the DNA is TGCAGCGTTTCCCGACAGGGGGCGGGGGATACGCAGTATTTT. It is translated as CSVSRQGAGDTQYF.

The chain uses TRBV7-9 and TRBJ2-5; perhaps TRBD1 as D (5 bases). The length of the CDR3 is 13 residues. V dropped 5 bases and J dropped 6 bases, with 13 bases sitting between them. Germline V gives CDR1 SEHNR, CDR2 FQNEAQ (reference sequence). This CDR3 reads CASSASGSQTQYF. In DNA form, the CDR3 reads TGTGCCAGCAGCGCATCAGGGTCCCAGACCCAGTACTTC. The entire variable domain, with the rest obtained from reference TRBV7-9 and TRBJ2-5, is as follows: DTGVSQNPRHKITKRGQNVTFRCDPISEHNRLYWYRQTLGQGPEFLTYFQNEAQLEKSRLLSDRFSAERPKGSFSTLEIQRTEQGDSAMYLCASSASGSQTQYFGPGTRLLVL.

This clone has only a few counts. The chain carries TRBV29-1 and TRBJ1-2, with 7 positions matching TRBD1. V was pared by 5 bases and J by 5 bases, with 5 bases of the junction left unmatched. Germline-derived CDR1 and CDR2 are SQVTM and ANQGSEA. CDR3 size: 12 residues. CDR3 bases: TGCAGCGTTTCCGGGACAGTGTATGGCTACACCTTC. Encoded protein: CSVSGTVYGYTF.

The chain's CDR3 is CASNKKGQMNTEAFF. DNA of the CDR3: TGTGCCAGCAACAAAAAGGGACAGATGAACACTGAAGCTTTCTTT. This chain connects TRBV9 to TRBJ1-1, with TRBD1 matching over 7 bases. From germline, CDR1 is SGDLS and CDR2 YYNGEE. There are 15 residues in the CDR3. With V trimmed by 6 bases and J by 0 bases, 8 bases remained unmatched.

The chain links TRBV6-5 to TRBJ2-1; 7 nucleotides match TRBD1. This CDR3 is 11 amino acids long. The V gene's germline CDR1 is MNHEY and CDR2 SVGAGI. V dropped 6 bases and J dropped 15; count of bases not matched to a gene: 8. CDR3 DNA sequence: TGTGCCAGCAGCCATACAGGGGTCCTGTTCTTC. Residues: CASSHTGVLFF.